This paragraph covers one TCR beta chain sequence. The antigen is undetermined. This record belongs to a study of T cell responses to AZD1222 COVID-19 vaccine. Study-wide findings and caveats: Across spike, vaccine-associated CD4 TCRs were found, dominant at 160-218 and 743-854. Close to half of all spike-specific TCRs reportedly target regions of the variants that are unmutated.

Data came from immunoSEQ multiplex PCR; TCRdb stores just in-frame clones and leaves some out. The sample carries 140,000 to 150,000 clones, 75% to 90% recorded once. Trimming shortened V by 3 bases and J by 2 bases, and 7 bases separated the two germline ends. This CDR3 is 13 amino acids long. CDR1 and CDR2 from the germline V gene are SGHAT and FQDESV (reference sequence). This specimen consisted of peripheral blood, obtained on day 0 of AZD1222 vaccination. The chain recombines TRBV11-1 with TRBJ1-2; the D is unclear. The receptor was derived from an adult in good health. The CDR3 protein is CASSFQGNYGYTF. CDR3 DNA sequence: TGTGCCAGCAGCTTTCAAGGGAACTATGGCTACACCTTC.